One and the same sample provided the 12 T cell receptor beta chains below, sequenced in a study of blood T cell repertoires in COVID-19. Sequenced by immunoSEQ multiplex PCR; TCRdb stores in-frame clones only, minus some. The sample records 8,000 to 10,000 clones, around four fifths being singletons. Sequencing was done on a sample of peripheral blood. The receptors originated from a human donor in a cohort sampled during active COVID-19.

The chain joins TRBV5-6 to TRBJ2-5; unclear D gene. V was cut by 2 bases and J by 1 base, with 9 bases left in between. Germline V gene sequence: CDR1 SGHDT, CDR2 YYEEEE. This CDR3 contains 14 residues. The CDR3: CASSFRPSQETQYF. The DNA of the CDR3 is TGTGCCAGCAGCTTCAGGCCCAGCCAAGAGACCCAGTACTTC.

The rearrangement links TRBV5-1 to TRBJ2-2; D uncertain. The germline gives CDR1 SGHRS, CDR2 YFSETQ. Trimming pared 4 bases from V and 0 bases from J, leaving 10 bases between. CDR3 length: 15 residues. CDR3 DNA sequence: TGCGCCAGCAGCAAAGACATATCGAACACCGGGGAGCTGTTTTTT. Its translation is CASSKDISNTGELFF.

This chain joins TRBV7-2 and TRBJ2-3, with 7 nucleotides matching TRBD2. V shed 4 bases and J 2 bases; nucleotides not matched to a gene: 3. Germline V CDR1 and CDR2: SGHTA, FQGNSA. The CDR3 has 14 amino acids. The CDR3 is CASSWGLYTDTQYF. The CDR3 bases are TGTGCCAGCAGCTGGGGACTATACACAGATACGCAGTATTTT.

This clone was observed a handful of times. This rearrangement joins TRBV7-9 to TRBJ1-2; TRBD1 matches 7 bases. This CDR3 spans 16 amino acids. Germline CDR1 reads SEHNR; CDR2 reads FQNEAQ (reference sequence). The V gene end was trimmed by 5 bases and the J gene end by 2 bases; junction bases not matched to a gene: 11. The CDR3 coding sequence is TGTGCCAGCAGCATTCAATCCCCGGGACAGAACTATGGCTACACCTTC. It yields the protein CASSIQSPGQNYGYTF.

This clone was seen only a few times. The gene calls are TRBV11-2 and TRBJ2-7; the match to TRBD1 covers 11 bases. This CDR3 has 13 amino acids. In germline, CDR1 is SGHAT, CDR2 FQNNGV. With V trimmed by 5 bases and J by 6 bases, 3 bases remained unmatched. The CDR3 nucleotides are TGTGCCAGCAGCCCCGGGACAGGGGGCGAGCAGTACTTC. Protein product: CASSPGTGGEQYF.

V and J are TRBV18 and TRBJ2-7, with TRBD1 matching 8 bases. The junction had 3 bases not matched to a gene; V was cut back by 2 bases and J by 0 bases. The CDR3 has 15 residues. CDR1 is KGHSH and CDR2 is LQKENI in the germline V gene. The CDR3 sequence: CASSPRTGSSYEQYF. DNA for the CDR3: TGTGCCAGCTCACCAAGGACAGGGAGCTCCTACGAGCAGTACTTC.

The chain joins TRBV23-1 to TRBJ2-3; a weak D match, TRBD1 (5 bases). TRBV23-1 has ORF status, its function being uncertain. Trimming pared 11 bases from V and 3 bases from J, leaving 12 bases between. The CDR3 is made up of 12 amino acids. CDR3 amino acids: CAGLRVTDTQYF. Written as DNA, the CDR3 is TGCGCCGGGCTCAGGGTGACAGATACGCAGTATTTT.

The V and J genes are TRBV6-5 and TRBJ2-2; the D gene is possibly TRBD2 (6 bases). There are 15 residues in the CDR3. V lost 6 bases to trimming and J lost 2 bases, with 13 bases between them. The germline gives CDR1 MNHEY, CDR2 SVGAGI. The CDR3: CASRPFGTNTGELFF. CDR3 bases: TGTGCCAGCAGACCGTTCGGGACTAACACCGGGGAGCTGTTTTTT.

V and J are TRBV5-6 and TRBJ1-1; D gene ambiguous. In germline, CDR1 is SGHDT, CDR2 YYEEEE. There are 15 residues in the CDR3. V shed 2 bases and J shed 4 bases, with 15 bases lying between them. The CDR3 nucleotides read TGTGCCAGCAGCTTTATCGAGTCCTCCGGCACTGAAGCTTTCTTT. Encoded protein: CASSFIESSGTEAFF. Combining the CDR3 with reference TRBV5-6 and TRBJ1-1 gives the whole variable domain DAGVTQSPTHLIKTRGQQVTLRCSPKSGHDTVSWYQQALGQGPQFIFQYYEEEERQRGNFPDRFSGHQFPNYSSELNVNALLLGDSALYLCASSFIESSGTEAFFGQGTRLTVV.

The chain recombines TRBV2 with TRBJ2-5; 9 nucleotides match TRBD2. CDR3 length: 15 residues. The V and J ends lost 7 bases and 4 bases, in that order; junction bases with no gene match: 10. From germline, CDR1 is SNHLY and CDR2 FYNNEI. The CDR3 DNA reads as TGTGCCAGCAAAATCAGCGGGGGGCATGCAGAGACCCAGTACTTC. Amino acids: CASKISGGHAETQYF.

This rearrangement joins TRBV7-2 to TRBJ2-7, with 7 positions matching TRBD1. Unmatched junction bases numbered 9, after V lost 6 bases and J lost 4 bases. Looked up from germline, CDR1 is SGHTA and CDR2 is FQGNSA. The length of the CDR3 is 14 residues. CDR3 region: CASRFTTGWYEQYF. CDR3 bases: TGTGCCAGCAGGTTTACGACAGGGTGGTACGAGCAGTACTTC.

V usage is TRBV19 and J usage is TRBJ2-3; possibly TRBD2 for D (6 bases). CDR1 and CDR2 from the germline V gene are LNHDA and SQIVND (reference sequence). Trimming removed 9 bases from V and 3 bases from J, with 19 bases in between. The CDR3 extends over 15 amino acids. The DNA for the CDR3 is TGTGCCAGCAGGGACTCCCCTCGCGCGACAGATACGCAGTATTTT. Translating it yields CASRDSPRATDTQYF.